The sequence of this T cell receptor (beta chain) was determined in a study of cytomegalovirus exposure and HLA in healthy donors. Primers: 60 Vbeta forward and 13 Jbeta reverse. Method: immunoSEQ multiplex PCR; TCRdb's copy keeps in-frame clones and lacks some. Here the sample spans around 150,000 clones, around 72% being singletons. Study results and caveats: A later analysis associated approximately 17,000 TCR beta sequences with HLA alleles at a 0.05 false discovery rate. It was in a later analysis that TCR association rates were seen to vary by HLA locus, highest for DRB1 and lowest for HLA-C. In a later analysis, donors in an Asian-associated ancestry cluster reportedly had fewer N-insertions in productive TCRs than the cohort mean. TCR beta sequences reportedly predicted the HLA-A and HLA-B alleles of most subjects accurately.

In this sample, this clone turned up a few times. Its antigen is undetermined. Sequencing used PBMCs. The TCR sequence derives from a man aged 50 or older in good health and CMV-seropositive.

The CDR3 reads CASSYSSGNEKLFF. As DNA, the CDR3 is TGTGCCAGCAGTTATTCCAGTGGTAATGAAAAACTGTTTTTT. The V call is TRBV6-6, the J call TRBJ1-4; no clear D. Deletions cut 3 bases from V and 4 bases from J, with 9 bases between. Germline assignment: CDR1 MNHNY and CDR2 SVGAGI (reference sequence). This CDR3 is built from 14 residues.